The next 21 T cell receptor beta chains were all read from a single sample in a study of CD8 T cells in Susac syndrome. After extraction with the RNeasy kit, roughly 0.5 to 1 ug of the RNA was reverse transcribed using random hexamers. A single record per CDR3 protein comes from TCRdb applying MiXCR to the immunoSEQ multiplex PCR reads. The sample has around 81,000 distinct CDR3 sequences, 94% seen once. Sequences were obtained from CD8+ T cells from PBMCs. The receptors were sampled from a human donor with Susac syndrome.

The rearrangement uses TRBV13 and TRBJ2-6; 9 bases line up with TRBD1. CDR1 and CDR2 (germline): PRHDT, FYEKMQ (reference sequence). V dropped 5 bases and J dropped 2; count of bases not matched to a gene: 7. The CDR3 sequence is 17 residues long. CDR3 amino acids: CASSRDRAWAGANVLTF. In DNA, the CDR3 is TGTGCCAGCAGCCGGGACAGGGCATGGGCTGGGGCCAACGTCCTGACTTTC.

CDR3 residues: CASSLTGANTEAFF. The CDR3 DNA follows: TGTGCCAGCAGCCTTACAGGGGCGAACACTGAAGCTTTCTTT. The chain couples TRBV7-3 to TRBJ1-1; TRBD1 matches 7 bases. V dropped 5 bases and J dropped 1; count of bases not matched to a gene: 4. The CDR3 runs 14 residues. The germline V gene has CDR1 SGHTA and CDR2 FQGTGA.

This rearrangement joins TRBV25-1 to TRBJ2-2; D might be TRBD1 or TRBD2, each matching 5 bases. There are 14 residues in the CDR3. V was trimmed by 6 bases and J by 3 bases, leaving 11 bases between them. Germline CDR1 is MGHDK and CDR2 is SYGVNS. The CDR3: CASRGVQDTGELFF. DNA of the CDR3: TGTGCCAGCAGGGGGGTTCAGGACACCGGGGAGCTGTTTTTT.

The chain is built from TRBV30 and TRBJ2-7; D possibly corresponds to TRBD1 (6 bases). Germline assignment: CDR1 GTSNPN and CDR2 SVGIG (reference sequence). The V end lost 4 bases, the J end lost 5 bases, and 18 bases lay between the germline ends. The CDR3 contains 14 residues. The CDR3 region has the DNA TGTGCCTGGAACCCCGGGACAAGGTCGAACGAGCAGTACTTC. Its protein is CAWNPGTRSNEQYF.

This clonotype showed up just once. This chain joins TRBV20-1 and TRBJ2-7, with D possibly matching TRBD1 (6 bases). V lost 3 bases and J lost 3, with 12 bases in between. The CDR3 sequence is 13 residues long. Germline loops: CDR1 DFQATT, CDR2 SNEGSKA (reference sequence). CDR3 in amino acids: CSASNRAYYEQYF. CDR3 nucleotide sequence: TGCAGTGCTAGCAACAGGGCCTACTACGAGCAGTACTTC.

This chain connects TRBV7-9 to TRBJ1-1; no reliable D call. V gave up 5 bases and J gave up 10 bases, with 17 bases separating them. CDR1 and CDR2 from the germline V gene are SEHNR and FQNEAQ (reference sequence). CDR3 length: 13 amino acids. DNA for the CDR3: TGTGCCAGCAGCCCCCCCACAGCCGACGGAGCTTTCTTT. Its protein product is CASSPPTADGAFF. Supplemented by reference TRBV7-9 and TRBJ1-1, the full variable domain reads DTGVSQNPRHKITKRGQNVTFRCDPISEHNRLYWYRQTLGQGPEFLTYFQNEAQLEKSRLLSDRFSAERPKGSFSTLEIQRTEQGDSAMYLCASSPPTADGAFFGQGTRLTVV.

This clonotype was recorded only once. This sequence joins TRBV6-5 and TRBJ2-1; D could derive from TRBD1 or TRBD2 (6 bases each). The CDR3 is 14 amino acids. From germline, CDR1 is MNHEY and CDR2 SVGAGI. V was shortened by 0 bases and J by 9 bases, with 12 bases between the two germline ends. CDR3 region: CASSYSSKGGEQFF. The CDR3 DNA follows: TGTGCCAGCAGTTACTCGTCGAAGGGGGGTGAGCAGTTCTTC.

The chain links TRBV2 to TRBJ1-1; a possible D gene is TRBD1 (6 bases). Germline V CDR1 and CDR2: SNHLY, FYNNEI. V was cut by 4 bases and J by 8 bases, with 11 bases left in between. The CDR3 runs to 12 residues. DNA for the CDR3: TGTGCCAGCAGTGGCGGGGGCCGGGAAGCTTTCTTT. It encodes CASSGGGREAFF.

The V gene is TRBV27, the J gene TRBJ2-7; D perhaps matches TRBD2 (6 bases). Trimming cost V 4 bases and J 2 bases, with 18 bases left between them. Germline-derived CDR1 and CDR2 are MNHEY and SMNVEV (reference sequence). CDR3 size: 16 residues. The CDR3 DNA sequence: TGTGCCAGCAGTTGGGTCAGCGGGCCTATCGCCTACGAGCAGTACTTC. Its translation: CASSWVSGPIAYEQYF.

The chain has TRBV19 and TRBJ2-2; D is possibly TRBD1 (5 bases). Germline CDR1 and CDR2: LNHDA and SQIVND (reference sequence). The CDR3 is 15 residues long. V dropped 5 bases and J dropped 3 bases, with 13 bases sitting between them. DNA for the CDR3: TGTGCCAGTAGTTATCAGGGTTGGGACACCGGGGAGCTGTTTTTT. It codes for CASSYQGWDTGELFF.

V is TRBV4-3 and J is TRBJ2-1; 12 positions match TRBD2. V lost 4 bases, J lost 6 bases, and 4 bases stayed unmatched. Germline CDR1 and CDR2: LGHNA and YSLEER. The CDR3 runs to 15 residues. CDR3 amino acids: CASSPSGRAFNEQFF. As DNA, the CDR3 is TGCGCCAGCAGCCCTAGCGGGAGGGCTTTCAATGAGCAGTTCTTC.

The V gene is TRBV28, the J gene TRBJ1-5; possible D gene TRBD1, 5 bases. Germline lookup yields CDR1 MDHEN and CDR2 SYDVKM. The CDR3 spans 15 residues. The V end lost 6 bases, the J end lost 6 bases, and 18 bases lay between the germline ends. The CDR3 is CASSPRGQRGQPQHF. DNA for the CDR3: TGTGCCAGCAGCCCCCGGGGCCAGCGGGGTCAGCCCCAGCATTTT.

The V gene is TRBV5-4, the J gene TRBJ1-2; 7 nucleotides match TRBD1. V shed 10 bases, J shed 6 bases, and the junction held 18 bases outside the gene matches. The CDR3 loop spans 15 amino acids. Germline values: CDR1 SGHNT, CDR2 YYREEE (reference sequence). This CDR3 reads CAYSTGPGTANGYTF. CDR3 nucleotide sequence: TGTGCCTACAGCACAGGTCCCGGGACAGCGAATGGCTACACCTTC. Full variable domain (remainder filled in from reference TRBV5-4 and TRBJ1-2): ETGVTQSPTHLIKTRGQQVTLRCSSQSGHNTVSWYQQALGQGPQFIFQYYREEENGRGNFPPRFSGLQFPNYSSELNVNALELDDSALYLCAYSTGPGTANGYTFGSGTRLTVV.

The rearrangement links TRBV11-2 to TRBJ2-2; possibly TRBD2 for D (7 bases). Germline V gives CDR1 SGHAT, CDR2 FQNNGV. The CDR3 covers 17 residues. With 5 bases removed from V and 5 bases from J, the gap between germline ends came to 21 bases. CDR3 sequence reads: CASSLWGGLRETGELFF. The CDR3 region has the DNA TGTGCCAGCAGCCTCTGGGGGGGGCTGAGGGAGACCGGGGAGCTGTTTTTT. Using reference TRBV11-2 and TRBJ2-2 for the parts outside the CDR3, the full variable domain is EAGVAQSPRYKIIEKRQSVAFWCNPISGHATLYWYQQILGQGPKLLIQFQNNGVVDDSQLPKDRFSAERLKGVDSTLKIQPAKLEDSAVYLCASSLWGGLRETGELFFGEGSRLTVL.

The V call is TRBV4-3, the J call TRBJ2-7; the D gene is possibly TRBD2 (5 bases). This CDR3 is built from 14 residues. V was trimmed by 3 bases and J by 1 base, leaving 10 bases between them. Looked up from germline, CDR1 is LGHNA and CDR2 is YSLEER. The CDR3 bases are TGCGCCAGCAGCCAGGCCCGGGGATCCTACGAGCAGTACTTC. This codes for CASSQARGSYEQYF.

This sequence joins TRBV30 and TRBJ2-1; TRBD2 is a possible D gene (5 bases). The V and J ends lost 2 bases and 3 bases respectively, with 5 bases between them. The CDR3 is 12 amino acids. From germline, CDR1 is GTSNPN and CDR2 SVGIG (reference sequence). The CDR3: CAWSRGYNEQFF. CDR3 bases: TGTGCCTGGAGTCGGGGCTACAATGAGCAGTTCTTC.

This chain links TRBV3-1 with TRBJ2-1, with TRBD2 matching 11 bases. The germline gives CDR1 LGHDT, CDR2 YNNKEL (reference sequence). The CDR3 is 19 amino acids. The ends lost 4 bases at V and 0 bases at J; junction bases unmatched: 11. This chain's CDR3 is CASSPPGTSGSSSYNEQFF. As DNA, the CDR3 is TGTGCCAGCAGCCCCCCTGGGACTAGCGGATCGAGCTCCTACAATGAGCAGTTCTTC.

This clonotype was seen only a few times. The chain couples TRBV29-1 to TRBJ2-7; 9 positions agree with TRBD1. Germline V gene lookup returns CDR1 SQVTM and CDR2 ANQGSEA. CDR3 length equals 13 residues. The J segment lost 4 bases and the V segment lost 1 base, leaving 2 bases of the junction unmatched. CDR3 DNA sequence: TGCAGCGTTGAAGGGGGGACAGGGTACGAGCAGTACTTC. This codes for CSVEGGTGYEQYF.

The V call is TRBV19, the J call TRBJ1-5; D gene unclear. The V end was cut by 3 bases, the J end by 5 bases, with 8 bases between. Per the germline V gene, CDR1 is LNHDA and CDR2 is SQIVND (reference sequence). This CDR3 is built from 13 residues. CDR3 loop: CASSIFSDQPQHF. CDR3 DNA sequence: TGTGCCAGTAGTATCTTTAGTGATCAGCCCCAGCATTTT. Filled out from reference TRBV19 and TRBJ1-5, the complete variable domain reads DGGITQSPKYLFRKEGQNVTLSCEQNLNHDAMYWYRQDPGQGLRLIYYSQIVNDFQKGDIAEGYSVSREKKESFPLTVTSAQKNPTAFYLCASSIFSDQPQHFGDGTRLSIL.

V gene TRBV3-1 combines with J gene TRBJ1-1; D is undetermined. Germline CDR1 and CDR2: LGHDT and YNNKEL (reference sequence). V was clipped by 4 bases and J by 0 bases, with 9 bases between them. The CDR3 spans 14 residues. The CDR3 sequence: CASSLSQVNTEAFF. In nucleotides, the CDR3 is TGTGCCAGCAGCCTGAGTCAGGTGAACACTGAAGCTTTCTTT.

The genes are TRBV29-1 and TRBJ2-7; D not resolved. Germline CDR1 and CDR2: SQVTM and ANQGSEA. The CDR3 is 14 residues long. The germline V and J ends were trimmed by 4 bases and 0 bases, with 13 bases remaining between them. CDR3 protein: CSVVRNSISYEQYF. As DNA, the CDR3 is TGCAGCGTTGTGAGGAATTCCATCTCCTACGAGCAGTACTTC.